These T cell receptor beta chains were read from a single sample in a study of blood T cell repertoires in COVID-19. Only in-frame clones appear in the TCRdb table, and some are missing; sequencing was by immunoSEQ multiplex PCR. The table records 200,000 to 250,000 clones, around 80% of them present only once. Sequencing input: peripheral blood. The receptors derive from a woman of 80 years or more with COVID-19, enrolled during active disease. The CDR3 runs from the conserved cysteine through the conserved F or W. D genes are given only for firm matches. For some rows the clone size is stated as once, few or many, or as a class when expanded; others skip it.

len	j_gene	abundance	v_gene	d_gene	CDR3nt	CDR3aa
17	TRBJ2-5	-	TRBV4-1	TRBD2	TGCGCCAGCAGCCGGACTAGCGGGGGGGCCGAAGAAGAGACCCAGTACTTC	CASSRTSGGAEEETQYF
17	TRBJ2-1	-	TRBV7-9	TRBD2	TGTGCCAGCAGCTCTACGAGCGGGGGGGCCTCTGGCAATGAGCAGTTCTTC	CASSSTSGGASGNEQFF
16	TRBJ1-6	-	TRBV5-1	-	TGCGCCAGCAGCTTGGGAGGGAGCTCCTATAATTCACCCCTCCACTTT	CASSLGGSSYNSPLHF
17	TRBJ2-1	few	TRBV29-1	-	TGCAGCGTTGAAGCTAAGGGGAGGTTACCCTCCTACAATGAGCAGTTCTTC	CSVEAKGRLPSYNEQFF
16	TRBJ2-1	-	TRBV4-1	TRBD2	TGCGCCAGCAGCCAAGATCCGGGGGGGACTTACAATGAGCAGTTCTTC	CASSQDPGGTYNEQFF
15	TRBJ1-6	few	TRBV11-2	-	TGTGCCAGCAGCCCCCGGGGGAGGGGTAATTCACCCCTCCACTTT	CASSPRGRGNSPLHF
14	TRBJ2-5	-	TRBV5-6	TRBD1	TGTGCCAGCAGCCGAACCGGGGACAGCGATACCCAGTACTTC	CASSRTGDSDTQYF
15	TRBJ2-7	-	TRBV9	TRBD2	TGTGCCAGCAGCGCCGGAGTAGCGGGGGGGCGCGAGCAGTACTTC	CASSAGVAGGREQYF
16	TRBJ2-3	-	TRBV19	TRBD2	TGTGCCAGTAGTACCCCGGGGGGGGCCCCCGGAGATACGCAGTATTTT	CASSTPGGAPGDTQYF
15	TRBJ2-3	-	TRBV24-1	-	TGTGCCACCAGTGATACGGGGGGCGGTACAGATACGCAGTATTTT	CATSDTGGGTDTQYF
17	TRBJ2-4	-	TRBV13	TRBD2	TGTGCCAGCAGCAGCTACGGCGGGGGGGCCGATGAAAACATTCAGTACTTC	CASSSYGGGADENIQYF
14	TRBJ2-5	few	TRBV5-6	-	TGTGCCAGCGGCGGAGGGACTGCTCAAGAGACCCAGTACTTC	CASGGGTAQETQYF
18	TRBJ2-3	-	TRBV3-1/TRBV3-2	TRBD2	TGTGCCAGCAGCAAAACGGCCTTCCTAGCGGGAAGCACAGATACGCAGTATTTT	CASSKTAFLAGSTDTQYF
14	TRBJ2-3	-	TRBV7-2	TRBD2	TGTGCCAGCAGCCCCGTCGGGAGGGCAGATACGCAGTATTTT	CASSPVGRADTQYF
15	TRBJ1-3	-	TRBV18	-	TGTGCCAGCTCTGTGATAGGGACATCTGGAAACACCATATATTTT	CASSVIGTSGNTIYF
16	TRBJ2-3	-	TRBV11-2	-	TGTGCCAGCAGTCCCTCACGGACTACTATCTCAGATACGCAGTATTTT	CASSPSRTTISDTQYF
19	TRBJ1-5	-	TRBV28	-	TGTGCCAGCACCTTATTGAGAAAGTGGAGGGGAAGGGGCAATCAGCCCCAGCATTTT	CASTLLRKWRGRGNQPQHF
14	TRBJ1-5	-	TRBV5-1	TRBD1	TGCGCCAGCAGCCCGGGACAGGGTAATCAGCCCCAGCATTTT	CASSPGQGNQPQHF